This TCR beta chain derives from a study of blood T cell repertoires in COVID-19. About the study: Researchers got acute and convalescent COVID-19 samples from the United States, Italy and Spain.

Source study methods: It was from reference gene primer amplification that nucleated cell counts were estimated. The table came from immunoSEQ multiplex PCR; TCRdb's copy has only in-frame clones and leaves some out. The DNA was the basis for D and trimming; V, J and clone size are from that table. The table records 50,000 to 70,000 clones, roughly three quarters of them present only once. V lost 3 bases to trimming and J lost 5 bases; unmatched junction nucleotides: 4. This CDR3 comprises 14 residues. CDR1 SGHTA and CDR2 FQGNSA come from the germline V gene. The chain recombines TRBV7-2 with TRBJ1-2; 9 nucleotides match TRBD1. Sequencing was carried out using peripheral blood. The receptor's source is a man aged 60-69 years with acute or convalescent COVID-19. CDR3 nucleotides: TGTGCCAGCAGCTTTGACAGGGGGAGGTATGGCTACACCTTC. Protein: CASSFDRGRYGYTF.